This T cell receptor (beta chain) is drawn from a study of T cells after yellow fever vaccination. Study-level points and caveats: Faster peaking, at day 5 versus 15, marked a secondary response that was weaker.

TCRdb independently ran MiXCR on the 5' RACE reads; one entry per CDR3 protein. The table shows roughly 500,000 distinct CDR3 sequences, with 15% to 20% occurring only once. Comment on this clonotype: What it binds is unknown.

This receptor was obtained from a man younger than 40 who received the YFV17D yellow fever vaccine. The input for sequencing was PBMCs, taken 15 days after the yellow fever booster vaccination.

This chain's CDR3 is CASSKKDFAVGETDTQYF. The DNA of the CDR3 is TGTGCCAGTTCCAAAAAAGACTTTGCGGTCGGAGAGACAGATACGCAGTATTTT. The chain employs TRBV21-1 and TRBJ2-3. TRBV21-1 is flagged as a pseudogene. This CDR3 has 18 amino acids.